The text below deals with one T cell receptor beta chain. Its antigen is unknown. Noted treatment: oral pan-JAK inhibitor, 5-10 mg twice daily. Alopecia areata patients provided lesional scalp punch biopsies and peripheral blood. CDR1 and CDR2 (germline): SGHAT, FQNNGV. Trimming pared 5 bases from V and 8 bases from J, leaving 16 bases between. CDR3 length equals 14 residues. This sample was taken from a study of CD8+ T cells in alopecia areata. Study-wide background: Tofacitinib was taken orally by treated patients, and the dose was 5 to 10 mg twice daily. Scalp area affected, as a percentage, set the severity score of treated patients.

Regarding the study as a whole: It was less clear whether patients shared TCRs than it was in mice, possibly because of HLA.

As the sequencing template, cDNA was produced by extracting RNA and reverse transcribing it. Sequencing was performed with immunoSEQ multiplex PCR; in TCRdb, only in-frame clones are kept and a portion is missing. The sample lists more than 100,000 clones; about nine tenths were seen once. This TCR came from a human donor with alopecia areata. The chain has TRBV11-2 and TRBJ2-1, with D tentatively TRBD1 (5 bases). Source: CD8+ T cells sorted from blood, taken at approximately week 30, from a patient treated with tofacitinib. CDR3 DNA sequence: TGTGCCAGCAGCCCCCCTTCCAGGGCCCATGAGCAGTTCTTC. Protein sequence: CASSPPSRAHEQFF.